The source of this TCR beta chain is a study of immune evolution from preneoplasia to lung adenocarcinoma. Study summary: HLA loss of heterozygosity: roughly 7.5% AIS, about 15% MIA, about 32% ADC, none AAH.

Germline CDR1 reads SGHAT; CDR2 reads FQNNGV. The CDR3 totals 13 residues. V shed 1 base and J shed 6 bases, with 7 bases lying between them. Nucleic acids came from premalignant or tumor cells enriched by macro-dissection. Assay used: immunoSEQ multiplex PCR; TCRdb lists only in-frame clones, some missing. The table records about 5,900 clones, 65% to 85% of them present only once. Sequenced: FFPE lung adenocarcinoma in situ tissue. The gene calls are TRBV11-2 and TRBJ1-5; D is undetermined. The sequence came from a donor older than 65 with lung adenocarcinoma. Here the CDR3 DNA reads TGTGCCAGCAGCTTAGGTCAGGCTCAGCCCCAGCATTTT. This encodes CASSLGQAQPQHF.